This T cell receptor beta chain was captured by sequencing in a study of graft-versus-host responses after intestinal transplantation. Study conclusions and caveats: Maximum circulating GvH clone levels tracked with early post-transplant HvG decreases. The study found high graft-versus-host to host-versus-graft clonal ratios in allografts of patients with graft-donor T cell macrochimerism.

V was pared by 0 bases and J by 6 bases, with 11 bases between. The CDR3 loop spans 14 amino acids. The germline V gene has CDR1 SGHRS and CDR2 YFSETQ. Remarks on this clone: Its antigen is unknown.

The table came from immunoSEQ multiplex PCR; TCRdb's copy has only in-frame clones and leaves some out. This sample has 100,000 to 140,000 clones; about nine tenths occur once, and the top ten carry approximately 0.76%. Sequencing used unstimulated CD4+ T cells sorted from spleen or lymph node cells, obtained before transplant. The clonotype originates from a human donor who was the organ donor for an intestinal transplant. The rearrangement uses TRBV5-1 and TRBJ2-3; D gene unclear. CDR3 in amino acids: CASSLGGERDTQYF. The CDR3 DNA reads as TGCGCCAGCAGCTTGGGGGGTGAGAGGGATACGCAGTATTTT. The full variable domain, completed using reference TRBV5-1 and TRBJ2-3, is KAGVTQTPRYLIKTRGQQVTLSCSPISGHRSVSWYQQTPGQGLQFLFEYFSETQRNKGNFPGRFSGRQFSNSRSEMNVSTLELGDSALYLCASSLGGERDTQYFGPGTRLTVL.